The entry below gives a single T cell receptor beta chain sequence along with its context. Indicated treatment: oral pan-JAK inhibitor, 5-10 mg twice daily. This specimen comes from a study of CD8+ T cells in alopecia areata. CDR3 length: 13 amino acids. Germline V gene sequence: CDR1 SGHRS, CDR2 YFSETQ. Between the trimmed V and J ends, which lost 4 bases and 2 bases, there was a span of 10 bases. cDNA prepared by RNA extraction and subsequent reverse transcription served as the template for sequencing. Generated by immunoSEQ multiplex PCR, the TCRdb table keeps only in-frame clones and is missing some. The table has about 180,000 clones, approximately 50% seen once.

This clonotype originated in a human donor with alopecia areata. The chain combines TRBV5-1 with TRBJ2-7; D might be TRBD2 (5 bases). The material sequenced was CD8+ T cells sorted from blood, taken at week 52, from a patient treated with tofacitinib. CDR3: CASSIGLPYEQYF. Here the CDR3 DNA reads TGCGCCAGCAGCATAGGACTTCCCTACGAGCAGTACTTC.